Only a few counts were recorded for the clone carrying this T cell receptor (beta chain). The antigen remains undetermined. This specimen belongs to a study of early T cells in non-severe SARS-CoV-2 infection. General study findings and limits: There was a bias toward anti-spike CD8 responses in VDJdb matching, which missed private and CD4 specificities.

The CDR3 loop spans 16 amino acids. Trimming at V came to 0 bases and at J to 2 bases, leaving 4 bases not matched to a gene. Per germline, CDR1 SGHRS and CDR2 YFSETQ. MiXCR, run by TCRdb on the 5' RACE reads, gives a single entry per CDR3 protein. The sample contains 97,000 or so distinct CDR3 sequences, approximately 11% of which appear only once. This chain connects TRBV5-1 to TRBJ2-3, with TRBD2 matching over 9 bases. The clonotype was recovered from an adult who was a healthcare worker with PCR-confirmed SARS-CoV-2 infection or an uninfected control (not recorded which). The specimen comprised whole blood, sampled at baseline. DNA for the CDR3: TGCGCCAGCAGCTTGGAAACTAGCGGGTACACAGATACGCAGTATTTT. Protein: CASSLETSGYTDTQYF.